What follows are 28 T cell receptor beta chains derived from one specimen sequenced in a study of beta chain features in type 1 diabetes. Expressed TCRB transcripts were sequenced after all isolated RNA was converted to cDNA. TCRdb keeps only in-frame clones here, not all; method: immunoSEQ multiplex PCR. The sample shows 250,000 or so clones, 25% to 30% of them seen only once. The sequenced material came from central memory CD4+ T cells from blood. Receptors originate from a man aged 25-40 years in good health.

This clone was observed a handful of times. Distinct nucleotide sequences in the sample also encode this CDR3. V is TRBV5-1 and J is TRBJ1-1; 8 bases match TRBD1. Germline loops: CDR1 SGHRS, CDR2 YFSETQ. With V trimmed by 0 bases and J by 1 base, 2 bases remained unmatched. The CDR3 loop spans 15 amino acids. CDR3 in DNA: TGCGCCAGCAGCTTGGCGGGGACAGGGAACACTGAAGCTTTCTTT. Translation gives CASSLAGTGNTEAFF. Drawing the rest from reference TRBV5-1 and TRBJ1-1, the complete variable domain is KAGVTQTPRYLIKTRGQQVTLSCSPISGHRSVSWYQQTPGQGLQFLFEYFSETQRNKGNFPGRFSGRQFSNSRSEMNVSTLELGDSALYLCASSLAGTGNTEAFFGQGTRLTVV.

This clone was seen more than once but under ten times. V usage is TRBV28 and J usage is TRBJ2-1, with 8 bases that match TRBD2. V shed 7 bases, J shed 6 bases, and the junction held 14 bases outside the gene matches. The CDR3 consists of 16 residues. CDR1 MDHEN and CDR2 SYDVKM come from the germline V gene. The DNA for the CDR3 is TGTGCCAGCACTCTCAGGGCTAGCGGGTTGGTCAATGAGCAGTTCTTC. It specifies CASTLRASGLVNEQFF. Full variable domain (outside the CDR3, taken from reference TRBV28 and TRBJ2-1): DVKVTQSSRYLVKRTGEKVFLECVQDMDHENMFWYRQDPGLGLRLIYFSYDVKMKEKGDIPEGYSVSREKKERFSLILESASTNQTSMYLCASTLRASGLVNEQFFGPGTRLTVL.

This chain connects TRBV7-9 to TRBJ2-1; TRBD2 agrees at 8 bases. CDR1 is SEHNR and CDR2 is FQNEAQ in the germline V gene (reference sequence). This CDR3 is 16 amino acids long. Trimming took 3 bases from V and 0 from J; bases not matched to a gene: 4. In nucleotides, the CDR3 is TGTGCCAGCAGCTTGAGCGGGGGCTACTCCTACAATGAGCAGTTCTTC. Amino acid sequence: CASSLSGGYSYNEQFF.

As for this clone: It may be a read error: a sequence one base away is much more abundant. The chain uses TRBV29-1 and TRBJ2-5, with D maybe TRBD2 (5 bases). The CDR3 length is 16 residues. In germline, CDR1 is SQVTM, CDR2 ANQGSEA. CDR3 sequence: CSAEDPGGSTPETQYF. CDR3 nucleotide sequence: TGCAGCGCTGAAGATCCAGGTGGGAGTACCCCAGAGACCCAGTACTTC.

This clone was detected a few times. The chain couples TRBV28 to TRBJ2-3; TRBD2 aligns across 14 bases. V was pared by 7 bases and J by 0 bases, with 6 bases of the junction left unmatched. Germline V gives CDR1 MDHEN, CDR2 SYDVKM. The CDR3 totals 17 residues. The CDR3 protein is CASTLRLAGGSTDTQYF. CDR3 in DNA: TGTGCCAGCACCCTGAGACTAGCGGGAGGGAGCACAGATACGCAGTATTTT.

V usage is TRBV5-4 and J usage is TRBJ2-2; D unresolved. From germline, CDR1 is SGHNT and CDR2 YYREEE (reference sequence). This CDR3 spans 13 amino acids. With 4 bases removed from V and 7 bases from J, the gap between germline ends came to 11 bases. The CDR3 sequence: CASSPSSSGELFF. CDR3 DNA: TGTGCCAGCAGCCCATCCAGTAGCGGGGAGCTGTTTTTT.

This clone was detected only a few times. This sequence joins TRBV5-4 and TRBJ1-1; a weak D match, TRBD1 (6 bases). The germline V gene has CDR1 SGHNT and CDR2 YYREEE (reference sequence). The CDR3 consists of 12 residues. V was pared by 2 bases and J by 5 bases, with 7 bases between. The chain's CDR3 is CASSFQGTEAFF. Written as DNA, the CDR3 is TGTGCCAGCAGCTTTCAGGGGACTGAAGCTTTCTTT. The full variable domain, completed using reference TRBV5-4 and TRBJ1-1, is ETGVTQSPTHLIKTRGQQVTLRCSSQSGHNTVSWYQQALGQGPQFIFQYYREEENGRGNFPPRFSGLQFPNYSSELNVNALELDDSALYLCASSFQGTEAFFGQGTRLTVV.

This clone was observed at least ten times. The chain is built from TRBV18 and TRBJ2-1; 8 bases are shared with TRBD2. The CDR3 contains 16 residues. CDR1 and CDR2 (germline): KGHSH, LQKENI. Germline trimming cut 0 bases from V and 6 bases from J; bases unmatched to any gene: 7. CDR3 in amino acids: CASSPPGGLAFNEQFF. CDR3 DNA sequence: TGTGCCAGCTCACCACCGGGAGGACTAGCCTTCAATGAGCAGTTCTTC.

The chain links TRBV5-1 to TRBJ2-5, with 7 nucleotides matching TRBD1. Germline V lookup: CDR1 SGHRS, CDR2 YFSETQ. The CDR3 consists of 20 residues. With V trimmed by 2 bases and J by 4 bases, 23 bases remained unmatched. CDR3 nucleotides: TGCGCCAGCAGCTTTTTGGGACAAGACAGAACAGGGGTGTTCGGAGAGACCCAGTACTTC. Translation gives CASSFLGQDRTGVFGETQYF.

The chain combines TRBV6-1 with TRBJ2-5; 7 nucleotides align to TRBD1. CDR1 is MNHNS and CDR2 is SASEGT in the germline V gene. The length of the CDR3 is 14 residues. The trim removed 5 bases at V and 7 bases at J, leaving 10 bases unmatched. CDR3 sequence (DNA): TGTGCCAGCAGTACAGACAGGGCCTTTGGGACCCAGTACTTC. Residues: CASSTDRAFGTQYF.

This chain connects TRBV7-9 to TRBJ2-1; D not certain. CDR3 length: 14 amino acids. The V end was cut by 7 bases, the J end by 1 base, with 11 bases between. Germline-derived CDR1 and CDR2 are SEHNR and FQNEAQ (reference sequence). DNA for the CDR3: TGTGCCAGCACTGGACCCAATTCCTACAATGAGCAGTTCTTC. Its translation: CASTGPNSYNEQFF.

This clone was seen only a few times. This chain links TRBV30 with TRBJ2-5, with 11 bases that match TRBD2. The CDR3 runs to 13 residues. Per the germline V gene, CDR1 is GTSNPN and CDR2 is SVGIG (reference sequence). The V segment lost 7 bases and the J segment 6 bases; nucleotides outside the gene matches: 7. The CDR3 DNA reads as TGTGCCTTAGCGGGGGGGCGGATAAAGACCCAGTACTTC. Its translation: CALAGGRIKTQYF.

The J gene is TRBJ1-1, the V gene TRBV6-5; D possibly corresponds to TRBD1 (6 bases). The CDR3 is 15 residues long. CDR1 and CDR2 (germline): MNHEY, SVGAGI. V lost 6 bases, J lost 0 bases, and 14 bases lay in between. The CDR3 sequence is CASSPTGQVNTEAFF. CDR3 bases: TGTGCCAGCAGCCCCACAGGGCAAGTGAACACTGAAGCTTTCTTT.

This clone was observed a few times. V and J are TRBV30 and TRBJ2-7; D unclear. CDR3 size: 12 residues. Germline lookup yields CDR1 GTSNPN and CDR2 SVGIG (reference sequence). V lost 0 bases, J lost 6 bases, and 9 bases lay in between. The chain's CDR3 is CAWSVRMGEQYF. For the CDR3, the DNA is TGTGCCTGGAGTGTAAGAATGGGCGAGCAGTACTTC.

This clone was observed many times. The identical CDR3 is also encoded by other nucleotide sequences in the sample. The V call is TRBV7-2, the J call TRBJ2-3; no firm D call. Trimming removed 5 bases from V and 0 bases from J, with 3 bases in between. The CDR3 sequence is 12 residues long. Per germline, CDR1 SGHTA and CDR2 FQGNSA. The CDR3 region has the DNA TGTGCCAGCAGCCTGAGCACAGATACGCAGTATTTT. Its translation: CASSLSTDTQYF.

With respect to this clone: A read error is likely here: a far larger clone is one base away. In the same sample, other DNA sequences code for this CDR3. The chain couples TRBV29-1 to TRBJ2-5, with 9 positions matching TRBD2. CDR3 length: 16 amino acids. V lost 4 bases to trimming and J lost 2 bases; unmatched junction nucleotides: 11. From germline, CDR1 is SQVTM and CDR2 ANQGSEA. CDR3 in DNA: TGCAGCGTTGGGGGGAGTAGCGGGAGCTTTCAAGAGACCCAGTACTTC. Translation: CSVGGSSGSFQETQYF.

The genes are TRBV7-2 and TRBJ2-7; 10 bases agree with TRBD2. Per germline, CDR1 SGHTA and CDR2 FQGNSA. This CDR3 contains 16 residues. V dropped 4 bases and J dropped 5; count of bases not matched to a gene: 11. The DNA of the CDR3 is TGTGCCAGCAGCTCCACTAAAGCGGGAGGGAGGAACGAGCAGTACTTC. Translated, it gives CASSSTKAGGRNEQYF.

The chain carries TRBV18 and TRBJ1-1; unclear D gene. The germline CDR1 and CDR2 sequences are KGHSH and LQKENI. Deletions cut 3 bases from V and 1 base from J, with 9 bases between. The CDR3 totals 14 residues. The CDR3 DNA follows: TGTGCCAGCTCACCCAATGGAGGGAACACTGAAGCTTTCTTT. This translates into CASSPNGGNTEAFF.

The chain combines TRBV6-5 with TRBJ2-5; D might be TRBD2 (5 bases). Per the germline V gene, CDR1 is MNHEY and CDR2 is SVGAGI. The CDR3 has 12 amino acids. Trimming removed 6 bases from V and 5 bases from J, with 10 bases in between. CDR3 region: CASSGLRETQYF. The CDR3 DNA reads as TGTGCCAGCAGCGGACTCAGGGAGACCCAGTACTTC.

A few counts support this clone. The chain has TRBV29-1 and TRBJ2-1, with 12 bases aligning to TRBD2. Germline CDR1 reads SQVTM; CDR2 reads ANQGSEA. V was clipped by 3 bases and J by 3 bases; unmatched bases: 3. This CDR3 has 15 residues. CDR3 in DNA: TGCAGCGTTGACAGGACTAGCGGGATCTACAATGAGCAGTTCTTC. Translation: CSVDRTSGIYNEQFF.

CDR3 protein: CAWRGTARNEQYF. Here the CDR3 DNA reads TGTGCCTGGAGGGGGACAGCCAGGAACGAGCAGTACTTC. The chain combines TRBV30 with TRBJ2-7; 7 nucleotides agree with TRBD1. Per germline, CDR1 GTSNPN and CDR2 SVGIG (reference sequence). V lost 3 bases and J lost 5; bases outside the gene matches: 7. The CDR3 contains 13 residues.

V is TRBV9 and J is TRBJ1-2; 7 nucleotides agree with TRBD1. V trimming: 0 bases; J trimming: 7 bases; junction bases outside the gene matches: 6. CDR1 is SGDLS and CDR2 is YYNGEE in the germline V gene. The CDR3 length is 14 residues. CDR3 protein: CASSVGTGGSGYTF. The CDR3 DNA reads TGTGCCAGCAGCGTAGGGACAGGCGGTTCTGGCTACACCTTC.

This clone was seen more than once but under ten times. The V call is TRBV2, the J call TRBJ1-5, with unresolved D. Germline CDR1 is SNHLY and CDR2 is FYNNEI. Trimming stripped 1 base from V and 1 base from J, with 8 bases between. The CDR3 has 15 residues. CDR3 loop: CASSEEKGSNQPQHF. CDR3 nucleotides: TGTGCCAGCAGTGAAGAGAAAGGGAGCAATCAGCCCCAGCATTTT. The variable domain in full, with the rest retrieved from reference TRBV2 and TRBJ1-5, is EPEVTQTPSHQVTQMGQEVILRCVPISNHLYFYWYRQILGQKVEFLVSFYNNEISEKSEIFDDQFSVERPDGSNFTLKIRSTKLEDSAMYFCASSEEKGSNQPQHFGDGTRLSIL.

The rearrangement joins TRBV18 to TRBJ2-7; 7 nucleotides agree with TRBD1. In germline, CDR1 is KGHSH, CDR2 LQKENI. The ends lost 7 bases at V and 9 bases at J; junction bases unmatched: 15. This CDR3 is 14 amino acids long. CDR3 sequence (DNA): TGTGCCAGCTTACCCGGGCAGGGGGAATTCGGGCAGTACTTC. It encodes CASLPGQGEFGQYF. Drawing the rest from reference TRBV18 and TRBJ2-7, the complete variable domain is NAGVMQNPRHLVRRRGQEARLRCSPMKGHSHVYWYRQLPEEGLKFMVYLQKENIIDESGMPKERFSAEFPKEGPSILRIQQVVRGDSAAYFCASLPGQGEFGQYFGPGTRLTVT.

The DNA of the CDR3 is TGCGCCAGCATCTGGAGAAACAGGAGTAATCAGCCCCAGCATTTT. It translates to CASIWRNRSNQPQHF. The rearrangement joins TRBV23-1 to TRBJ1-5; possible D gene TRBD1, 5 bases. TRBV23-1 is an ORF; its function is uncertain. V lost 7 bases to trimming and J lost 4 bases, with 17 bases between them. CDR3 length: 15 residues.

The DNA for the CDR3 is TGCAGTGCTATAGCTTACAATGAGCAGTTCTTC. As protein: CSAIAYNEQFF. V is TRBV20-1 and J is TRBJ2-1; D uncertain. V was trimmed by 4 bases and J by 4 bases, leaving 5 bases between them. The germline V gene has CDR1 DFQATT and CDR2 SNEGSKA (reference sequence). CDR3 size: 11 residues.

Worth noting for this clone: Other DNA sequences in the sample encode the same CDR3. The CDR3 loop is CASSPPSTDTQYF. In DNA, the CDR3 is TGTGCCAGCTCACCCCCCAGCACAGATACGCAGTATTTT. The V and J genes are TRBV18 and TRBJ2-3; D unresolved. In germline, CDR1 is KGHSH, CDR2 LQKENI. The CDR3 loop spans 13 amino acids. V dropped 3 bases and J dropped 0 bases, with 4 bases sitting between them. The full variable domain, rest sourced from reference TRBV18 and TRBJ2-3, is NAGVMQNPRHLVRRRGQEARLRCSPMKGHSHVYWYRQLPEEGLKFMVYLQKENIIDESGMPKERFSAEFPKEGPSILRIQQVVRGDSAAYFCASSPPSTDTQYFGPGTRLTVL.

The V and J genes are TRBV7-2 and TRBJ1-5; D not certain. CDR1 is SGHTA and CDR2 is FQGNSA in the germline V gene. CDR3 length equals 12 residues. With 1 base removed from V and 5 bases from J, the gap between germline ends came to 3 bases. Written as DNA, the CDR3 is TGTGCCAGCAGCTTAGGGGATCAGCCCCAGCATTTT. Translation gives CASSLGDQPQHF. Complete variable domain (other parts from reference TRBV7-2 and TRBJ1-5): GAGVSQSPSNKVTEKGKDVELRCDPISGHTALYWYRQSLGQGLEFLIYFQGNSAPDKSGLPSDRFSAERTGGSVSTLTIQRTQQEDSAVYLCASSLGDQPQHFGDGTRLSIL.